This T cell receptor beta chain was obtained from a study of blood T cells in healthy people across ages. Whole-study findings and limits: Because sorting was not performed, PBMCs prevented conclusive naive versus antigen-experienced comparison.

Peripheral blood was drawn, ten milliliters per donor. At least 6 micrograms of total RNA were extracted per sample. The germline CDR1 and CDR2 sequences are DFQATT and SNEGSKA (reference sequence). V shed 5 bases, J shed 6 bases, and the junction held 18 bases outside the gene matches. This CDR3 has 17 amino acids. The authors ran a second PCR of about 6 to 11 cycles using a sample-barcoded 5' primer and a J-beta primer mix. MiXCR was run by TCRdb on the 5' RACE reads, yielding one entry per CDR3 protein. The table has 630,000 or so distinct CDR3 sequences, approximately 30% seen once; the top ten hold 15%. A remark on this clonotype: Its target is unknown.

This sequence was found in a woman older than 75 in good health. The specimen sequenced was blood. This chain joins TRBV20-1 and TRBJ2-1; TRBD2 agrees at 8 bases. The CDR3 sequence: CSAPRSFSSGALNEQFF. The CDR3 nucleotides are TGCAGTGCTCCCAGATCCTTTAGTAGCGGGGCCCTCAATGAGCAGTTCTTC.